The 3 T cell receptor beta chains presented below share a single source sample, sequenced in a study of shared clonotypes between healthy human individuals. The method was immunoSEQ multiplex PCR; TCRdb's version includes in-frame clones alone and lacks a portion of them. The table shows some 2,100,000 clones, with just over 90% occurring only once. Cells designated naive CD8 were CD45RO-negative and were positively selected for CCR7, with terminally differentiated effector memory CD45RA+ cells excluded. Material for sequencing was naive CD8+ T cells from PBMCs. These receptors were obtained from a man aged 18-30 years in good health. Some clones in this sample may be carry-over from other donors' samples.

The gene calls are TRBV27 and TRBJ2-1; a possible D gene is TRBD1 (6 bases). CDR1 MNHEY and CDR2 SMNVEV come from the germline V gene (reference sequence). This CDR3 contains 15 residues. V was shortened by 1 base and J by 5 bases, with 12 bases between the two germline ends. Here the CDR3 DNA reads TGTGCCAGCAGTTTATACTCCCGGACAGACAATGAGCAGTTCTTC. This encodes CASSLYSRTDNEQFF.

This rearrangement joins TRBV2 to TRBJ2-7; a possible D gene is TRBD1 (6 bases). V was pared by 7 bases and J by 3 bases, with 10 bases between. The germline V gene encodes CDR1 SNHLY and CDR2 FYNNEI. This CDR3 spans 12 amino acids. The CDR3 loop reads CASMTGGYEQYF. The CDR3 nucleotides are TGTGCCAGCATGACAGGAGGCTACGAGCAGTACTTC.

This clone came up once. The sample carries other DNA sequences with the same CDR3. The CDR3 here is CASSVDGHNEQFF. DNA of the CDR3: TGTGCCAGCAGCGTAGACGGGCATAATGAGCAGTTCTTC. The chain employs TRBV9 and TRBJ2-1; D call uncertain. CDR3 length: 13 amino acids. V shed 0 bases and J shed 7 bases, with 8 bases lying between them. The germline gives CDR1 SGDLS, CDR2 YYNGEE.